This T cell receptor beta chain comes out of a study of cytomegalovirus exposure and HLA in healthy donors. The PCR used 60 Vbeta and 13 Jbeta primers. Libraries were prepared by immunoSEQ multiplex PCR; TCRdb keeps only in-frame clonotypes and omits some of them. The table includes over 80,000 clones, 60% to 85% detected once. The CDR3 totals 14 residues. Trimming pared 3 bases from V and 5 bases from J, leaving 14 bases between. Germline CDR1 is SGDLS and CDR2 is YYNGEE. The chain links TRBV9 to TRBJ2-5, with D perhaps matching TRBD2 (5 bases). The sequence derives from a man in his 60s in good health and CMV-seropositive. The sequencing sample was made of PBMCs. The CDR3 loop reads CASSGREGAETQYF. As DNA, the CDR3 is TGTGCCAGCAGCGGGCGCGAGGGCGCGGAGACCCAGTACTTC.